The 30 T cell receptor beta chains presented below share a single source sample, sequenced in a study of T cell repertoires in aging, cancer and after chemotherapy. The template was genomic DNA from peripheral blood, not RNA. A mixed TRB-A/B primer pool amplified rearranged TRB by multiplex touch-down PCR. TCRdb processed the multiplex PCR reads anew with MiXCR; each CDR3 protein has one entry. The sample records nearly 2,500 distinct CDR3 sequences, about a quarter being singletons. The sequenced material came from blood. The receptors here all came from a human donor in good health.

Regarding this clonotype: This could be a read error, since a much larger clone is one nucleotide away. The gene calls are TRBV19 and TRBJ2-5; D possibly matches TRBD1 or TRBD2 (6 bases each). Germline V gene sequence: CDR1 LNHDA, CDR2 SQIVND (reference sequence). CDR3 size: 13 residues. V lost 11 bases, J lost 8 bases, and 21 bases lay in between. CDR3 nucleotides: TGTGCCTGGAATGGGGGGCCGGGAGACACCCAGTACTTC. This gives the protein CAWNGGPGDTQYF.

The table lists this clonotype with a count of one. An end of the junction does not agree with germline; a read error may underlie this. This chain connects TRBV6-5 to TRBJ2-2; 8 bases map to TRBD1. Germline loops: CDR1 MNHEY, CDR2 SVGAGI. This CDR3 comprises 15 residues. CDR3 sequence: CTSRTGTGPTGELFF. The CDR3 bases are TGTACCAGCCGTACCGGGACAGGACCCACCGGGGAGCTGTTTTTT.

This clonotype is categorized as medium-sized (0.01 to 0.1%). V is TRBV5-1 and J is TRBJ2-2; 8 bases are shared with TRBD1. Unmatched junction bases numbered 8, after V lost 6 bases and J lost 1 base. CDR3 size: 16 residues. Germline V lookup: CDR1 SGHRS, CDR2 YFSETQ. The CDR3 loop is CASIADRAENTGELFF. The CDR3 coding sequence is TGCGCCAGCATCGCGGACAGGGCGGAGAACACCGGGGAGCTGTTTTTT.

Relative to its sample, this clonotype is medium-sized (0.01 to 0.1%). V usage is TRBV28 and J usage is TRBJ1-5; tentative D call: TRBD1 (6 bases). Per germline, CDR1 MDHEN and CDR2 SYDVKM. V lost 5 bases and J 9 bases, leaving 17 bases between the germline ends. The length of the CDR3 is 14 residues. CDR3 DNA sequence: TGTGCCAGCAGTAAGCCAGGGGTGACAGGGCCCCAGCATTTT. Amino acids: CASSKPGVTGPQHF.

This clonotype was seen a few times. The rearrangement links TRBV2 to TRBJ2-5; the D is unclear. The germline V and J ends were trimmed by 4 bases and 4 bases, with 10 bases remaining between them. Germline values: CDR1 SNHLY, CDR2 FYNNEI. The CDR3 has 13 residues. In DNA, the CDR3 is TGTGCCAGCAGTGCAGAAGTAGGAGAGACCCAGTACTTC. It codes for CASSAEVGETQYF. The variable domain in full, with the rest retrieved from reference TRBV2 and TRBJ2-5, is EPEVTQTPSHQVTQMGQEVILRCVPISNHLYFYWYRQILGQKVEFLVSFYNNEISEKSEIFDDQFSVERPDGSNFTLKIRSTKLEDSAMYFCASSAEVGETQYFGPGTRLLVL.

This clonotype has only a few counts. The chain couples TRBV15 to TRBJ1-1; 7 nucleotides match TRBD1. Germline trimming cut 4 bases from V and 2 bases from J; bases unmatched to any gene: 10. Germline V gene data show CDR1 as LNHNV and CDR2 as YYDKDF (reference sequence). The CDR3 is made up of 16 amino acids. The CDR3 DNA sequence: TGTGCCACCAGCAAAACTCCGACAGGGATAAACACTGAAGCTTTCTTT. Amino acids: CATSKTPTGINTEAFF. The variable domain in full, completed from reference TRBV15 and TRBJ1-1, reads DAMVIQNPRYQVTQFGKPVTLSCSQTLNHNVMYWYQQKSSQAPKLLFHYYDKDFNNEADTPDNFQSRRPNTSFCFLDIRSPGLGDTAMYLCATSKTPTGINTEAFFGQGTRLTVV.

A few counts support this clonotype. V gene TRBV28 combines with J gene TRBJ1-1; D is unclear. The CDR3 contains 12 residues. Deletions cut 9 bases from V and 0 bases from J, with 8 bases between. CDR1 MDHEN and CDR2 SYDVKM come from the germline V gene. The CDR3 nucleotides read TGTGCCAGTACAAACCTGAACACTGAAGCTTTCTTT. As protein: CASTNLNTEAFF. Variable domain in full (rest from reference TRBV28 and TRBJ1-1): DVKVTQSSRYLVKRTGEKVFLECVQDMDHENMFWYRQDPGLGLRLIYFSYDVKMKEKGDIPEGYSVSREKKERFSLILESASTNQTSMYLCASTNLNTEAFFGQGTRLTVV.

The chain uses TRBV11-3 and TRBJ2-3; 12 bases are a match to TRBD2. The germline V gene encodes CDR1 SGHNT and CDR2 YENEEA. After removal of 5 bases from V and 5 bases from J, the junction contained 14 bases not matched to a gene. The length of the CDR3 is 18 residues. The chain's CDR3 is CASSPSPPSGGGRDTQYF. The CDR3 DNA sequence: TGTGCCAGCAGCCCAAGCCCCCCTAGCGGGGGGGGCAGAGATACGCAGTATTTT.

The V gene is TRBV6-5, the J gene TRBJ2-3; 10 nucleotides align to TRBD1. This CDR3 has 16 amino acids. V shed 5 bases and J 4 bases; nucleotides not matched to a gene: 9. The germline V gene encodes CDR1 MNHEY and CDR2 SVGAGI. DNA of the CDR3: TGTGCCAGCAGTAGGACAGGGGGGGCGAGTGCAGATACGCAGTATTTT. It specifies CASSRTGGASADTQYF.

By share of the sample, this clonotype is medium-sized (0.01 to 0.1%). CDR3 sequence (DNA): TGTGCCAGCAGTTTACTCGGGGGCGAGCAGTACTTC. Residues: CASSLLGGEQYF. The chain is built from TRBV28 and TRBJ2-7; a possible D gene is TRBD2 (6 bases). This CDR3 is built from 12 residues. The germline V gene encodes CDR1 MDHEN and CDR2 SYDVKM. Trimming cost V 2 bases and J 6 bases, with 8 bases left between them.

The chain combines TRBV28 with TRBJ1-1; D gene unclear. There are 12 residues in the CDR3. The V gene's germline CDR1 is MDHEN and CDR2 SYDVKM. V lost 3 bases and J 0 bases, leaving 2 bases between the germline ends. DNA of the CDR3: TGTGCCAGCAGTTTGATGAACACTGAAGCTTTCTTT. Encoded protein: CASSLMNTEAFF. The full variable domain, rest sourced from reference TRBV28 and TRBJ1-1, is DVKVTQSSRYLVKRTGEKVFLECVQDMDHENMFWYRQDPGLGLRLIYFSYDVKMKEKGDIPEGYSVSREKKERFSLILESASTNQTSMYLCASSLMNTEAFFGQGTRLTVV.

Judged by abundance, this clonotype is medium-sized. The chain has TRBV28 and TRBJ1-2, with unresolved D. V lost 6 bases and J 5 bases, leaving 19 bases between the germline ends. Germline V lookup: CDR1 MDHEN, CDR2 SYDVKM. There are 15 residues in the CDR3. The CDR3 DNA reads TGTGCCAGCAGCCTGAGTCGAGGGCGCAGATATGGCTACACCTTC. It translates to CASSLSRGRRYGYTF.

This clonotype rates as medium-sized. The chain uses TRBV4-2 and TRBJ2-5, with D perhaps TRBD1 (5 bases). V shed 3 bases and J shed 0 bases, with 11 bases lying between them. CDR1 and CDR2 (germline): LGHNA, YNFKEQ. CDR3 length: 15 residues. The CDR3 is CASSHSPRDQETQYF. The CDR3 region has the DNA TGTGCCAGCAGCCACTCACCCAGGGACCAAGAGACCCAGTACTTC.

By its share, this clonotype is medium-sized (0.01 to 0.1%). This chain links TRBV6-6 with TRBJ2-1, with a tentative D call TRBD1 (6 bases). Trimming cost V 5 bases and J 7 bases, with 18 bases left between them. The CDR3 sequence is 15 residues long. Germline V gene lookup returns CDR1 MNHNY and CDR2 SVGAGI (reference sequence). CDR3 coding DNA: TGTGCCAGCAGTGCCGTGGGGGCCCGGAGGAATGAGCAGTTCTTC. It codes for CASSAVGARRNEQFF.

By its share, this clonotype is medium-sized (0.01 to 0.1%). The chain couples TRBV6-5 to TRBJ2-1, with 11 bases aligning to TRBD1. Germline-derived CDR1 and CDR2 are MNHEY and SVGAGI. The CDR3 has 17 amino acids. Trimming cost V 2 bases and J 7 bases; bases outside gene matches: 10. CDR3: CASSYRTGQGAENEQFF. As DNA, the CDR3 is TGTGCCAGCAGTTACCGGACTGGACAGGGGGCGGAAAATGAGCAGTTCTTC.

This clonotype was found a few times. This chain connects TRBV5-4 to TRBJ2-5; 12 bases are a match to TRBD2. CDR1 SGHNT and CDR2 YYREEE come from the germline V gene (reference sequence). V lost 0 bases, J lost 1 base, and 1 base stayed unmatched. The CDR3 length is 16 residues. The CDR3 DNA follows: TGTGCCAGCAGCTTGGGACTAGCGGGGGTCCAAGAGACCCAGTACTTC. It specifies CASSLGLAGVQETQYF.

This clonotype was recorded a few times. This chain links TRBV7-3 with TRBJ1-4; 9 positions match TRBD1. The CDR3 has 18 amino acids. After removal of 5 bases from V and 0 bases from J, the junction contained 10 bases not matched to a gene. The germline gives CDR1 SGHTA, CDR2 FQGTGA. CDR3 nucleotide sequence: TGTGCCAGCAGCAGGCGGACAGGGGAGTTCACAACTAATGAAAAACTGTTTTTT. As protein: CASSRRTGEFTTNEKLFF.

This clonotype rates as medium-sized. This rearrangement joins TRBV11-1 to TRBJ2-1, with TRBD1 identical over 8 bases. From germline, CDR1 is SGHAT and CDR2 FQDESV (reference sequence). With V trimmed by 5 bases and J by 8 bases, 5 bases remained unmatched. The CDR3 runs 13 residues. The CDR3 loop is CASSLGQGYEQFF. CDR3 nucleotide sequence: TGTGCCAGCAGCCTAGGACAGGGTTATGAGCAGTTCTTC.

By share, this clonotype ranks as medium-sized (0.01 to 0.1%). One end of the junction varies from germline; a read error may be responsible. The genes are TRBV2 and TRBJ1-2; D is undetermined. Germline loops: CDR1 SNHLY, CDR2 FYNNEI. The CDR3 length is 11 residues. The DNA for the CDR3 is TGTGCCAGCAGCGAAGGGCTTGGCTACACCTTC. As protein: CASSEGLGYTF.

Only a few counts were recorded for this clonotype. V is TRBV28 and J is TRBJ2-7; 13 nucleotides agree with TRBD2. The CDR3 has 15 residues. Trimming cost V 2 bases and J 6 bases; bases outside gene matches: 4. CDR1 is MDHEN and CDR2 is SYDVKM in the germline V gene. CDR3 DNA: TGTGCCAGCAGTTTAGGGACTAGCGGGGTTGGCGAGCAGTACTTC. This translates into CASSLGTSGVGEQYF.

By sample fraction, this clonotype is medium-sized. The V gene is TRBV28, the J gene TRBJ2-7; TRBD2 is a possible D gene (6 bases). Trimming removed 6 bases from V and 2 bases from J, with 17 bases in between. The CDR3 contains 15 residues. CDR1 and CDR2 from the germline V gene are MDHEN and SYDVKM. DNA for the CDR3: TGTGCCAGCAGGACCACTAGCTTCCTCACCTACGAGCAGTACTTC. Translation: CASRTTSFLTYEQYF.

This clonotype is medium-sized by share. The gene calls are TRBV11-2 and TRBJ1-4; 8 bases line up with TRBD1. In germline, CDR1 is SGHAT, CDR2 FQNNGV. There are 16 residues in the CDR3. The ends lost 1 base at V and 8 bases at J; junction bases unmatched: 9. The CDR3 protein is CASSLVSTGGREKLFF. In DNA, the CDR3 is TGTGCCAGCAGCTTAGTGTCCACAGGGGGTAGGGAAAAACTGTTTTTT.

On this clonotype: At one of its ends the junction is not consistent with the germline gene, which may arise from a read error. V gene TRBV25-1 combines with J gene TRBJ1-3; TRBD1 agrees at 9 bases. Germline V gene sequence: CDR1 MGHDK, CDR2 SYGVNS. This CDR3 contains 20 residues. The CDR3 sequence: CASSEYKDRGPTYSGNAIYF. Written as DNA, the CDR3 is TGTGCCAGCAGTGAATATAAGGACAGGGGACCTACCTACTCTGGAAACGCCATATATTTT.

Only a few counts were recorded for this clonotype. The chain joins TRBV7-2 to TRBJ1-5, with a tentative D call TRBD1 (6 bases). The CDR3 loop spans 15 amino acids. CDR1 is SGHTA, CDR2 FQGNSA, per germline. V gave up 3 bases and J gave up 4 bases, with 13 bases separating them. The CDR3 loop reads CASSFLQGRNQPQHF. CDR3 DNA: TGTGCCAGCAGCTTTTTACAGGGCAGGAATCAGCCCCAGCATTTT. Combining the CDR3 with reference TRBV7-2 and TRBJ1-5 gives the whole variable domain GAGVSQSPSNKVTEKGKDVELRCDPISGHTALYWYRQSLGQGLEFLIYFQGNSAPDKSGLPSDRFSAERTGGSVSTLTIQRTQQEDSAVYLCASSFLQGRNQPQHFGDGTRLSIL.

The chain links TRBV11-2 to TRBJ2-7; D is perhaps TRBD1 (6 bases). This CDR3 is built from 11 residues. V lost 7 bases and J 6 bases, leaving 10 bases between the germline ends. Per the germline V gene, CDR1 is SGHAT and CDR2 is FQNNGV. This CDR3 is CASKGGREQYF. CDR3 nucleotide sequence: TGTGCCAGCAAAGGGGGTCGCGAGCAGTACTTC.

This clonotype is medium-sized by share. The chain carries TRBV28 and TRBJ2-3, with 9 bases identical to TRBD1. CDR3 length equals 15 residues. V trimming: 7 bases; J trimming: 0 bases; junction bases outside the gene matches: 5. Germline CDR1 MDHEN, CDR2 SYDVKM. The DNA of the CDR3 is TGTGCCAGCACAACCGGGACAGGGAGCACAGATACGCAGTATTTT. This translates into CASTTGTGSTDTQYF.

The V call is TRBV12-3 or TRBV12-4, the J call TRBJ2-2; 10 bases match TRBD1. V shed 6 bases, J shed 4 bases, and the junction held 2 bases outside the gene matches. The CDR3 consists of 14 residues. The CDR3 is CASSRTGGTGELFF. CDR3 DNA sequence: TGTGCCAGCAGCCGGACAGGGGGCACCGGGGAGCTGTTTTTT.

This sequence joins TRBV29-1 and TRBJ2-5; 7 nucleotides align to TRBD1. The CDR3 spans 13 residues. Germline CDR1 and CDR2: SQVTM and ANQGSEA. With 8 bases clipped from V and 4 bases from J, the junction kept 10 bases outside the gene matches. The CDR3: CSCARGRGETQYF. The DNA for the CDR3 is TGCAGCTGCGCGAGGGGGCGCGGAGAGACCCAGTACTTC.

The V gene is TRBV20-1, the J gene TRBJ1-5; unclear D gene. This CDR3 has 15 amino acids. V was trimmed by 2 bases and J by 6 bases, leaving 17 bases between them. The V gene's germline CDR1 is DFQATT and CDR2 SNEGSKA (reference sequence). CDR3 loop: CSARRIQVPSQPQHF. The CDR3 nucleotides are TGCAGTGCTAGAAGAATTCAGGTCCCCAGTCAGCCCCAGCATTTT.

By frequency in the sample, this clonotype is medium-sized. The chain carries TRBV28 and TRBJ2-7; 7 bases line up with TRBD1. J lost 2 bases, V lost 4 bases, and 2 bases had no gene match. CDR3 length: 13 residues. CDR1 is MDHEN, CDR2 SYDVKM, per germline. CDR3 sequence: CASSSGQTYEQYF. In nucleotides, the CDR3 is TGTGCCAGCAGTTCGGGACAGACCTACGAGCAGTACTTC.